Included here is one T cell receptor beta chain sequence, with context. Its target antigen remains unknown. No clone much larger than this one lies a single base away; base qualities are absent. The data originate from a study of blood T cell repertoires in COVID-19 (dated by TCRdb to 2019 to 2021). Notes on the research overall: Samples from collaborators originated in the United States, Italy and Spain and spanned both the acute and convalescent phases of COVID-19. The prospective study material was composed of cDNA or gDNA derived from T cells, B-cell-depleted T cells, or PBMCs. Deeply sampled blood TCRbeta repertoires from subjects exposed to, actively infected with, or recovered from COVID-19 were included in the dataset. The repertoires were released in a freely available public database intended as a resource for research on the immune response to SARS-CoV-2. The samples were drawn from the first 160 participants of the ongoing ImmuneRACE study and from over 950 subjects provided by 6 global collaborators. Nearly every sample came with metadata listing a de-identified subject ID, COVID-19 status, age in years and sex. Where HLA class I and class II types were available, the types were taken from metadata supplied by the sample provider, not from assay-based typing.

TCRbeta CDR3 regions were amplified from genomic DNA by means of the immunoSEQ Assay, a bias-controlled multiplex PCR. Per the source publication's procedure: The number of nucleated cells in each sample was estimated from the amplification of reference gene primers within the assay. To quantify the absolute abundance of each unique TCRbeta CDR3 rearrangement, sequence reads were collapsed and filtered. For each sample, productive Simpson clonality was calculated by taking the square root of Simpson's diversity index across productive rearrangements. TCRdb stores this immuneACCESS table with in-frame sequences only. Part of the clones is absent; in the studies checked, under half of the shortfall reflects unresolved V genes, and no reason is known for the rest. That table supplies the V and J calls and clone size; D and trimming were determined from the DNA. Here the sample has about 150,000 clones; roughly 80% occur a single time. The top ten hold roughly 8.8% of the sample.

In the germline V gene (reference sequence), CDR1 corresponds to LNHDA and CDR2 to SQIVND. Trimming takes 7 bases off V and 2 bases off J; junction bases not matched to a gene: 7. The CDR3, from cysteine to phenylalanine, totals 15 residues. Only CDR3 DNA is held: 45 bases, read in frame from base 1. Study-level results and caveats: The quantity of clinical and demographic metadata differed by source and by participant and was supplied without curation.

Whole blood was collected in K2EDTA tubes by collaborating institutions according to the institutions' own protocols. For TCRbeta analysis, collaborator samples were shipped as frozen whole blood, as isolated PBMCs, or as DNA extracted from either sample type. The V gene is TRBV19 and the J gene is TRBJ1-2, with 10 junctional bases fitting TRBD1. This sequence originates from a human donor with acute or convalescent COVID-19. The donor label of this sample is uncertain. The source material was peripheral blood. CDR3 region: CASMRGQGKNYGYTF. The DNA is TGTGCCAGTATGAGGGGACAGGGGAAAAACTATGGCTACACCTTC.